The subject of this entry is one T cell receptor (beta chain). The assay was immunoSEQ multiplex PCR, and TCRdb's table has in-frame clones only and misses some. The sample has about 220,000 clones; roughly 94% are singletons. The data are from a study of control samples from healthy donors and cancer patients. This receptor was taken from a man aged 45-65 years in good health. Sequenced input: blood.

The CDR3 here is CASSLGSASTYEQYF. In nucleotides, the CDR3 is TGTGCCAGCAGCTTAGGAAGCGCTTCAACCTACGAGCAGTACTTC. V gene TRBV7-9 combines with J gene TRBJ2-7; D not resolved. Trimming pared 1 base from V and 2 bases from J, leaving 12 bases between. The germline V gene has CDR1 SEHNR and CDR2 FQNEAQ (reference sequence). The CDR3 length is 15 residues.